This T cell receptor beta chain was recorded in a study of blood T cells in healthy people across ages. Germline V gene data show CDR1 as SEHNR and CDR2 as FQNEAQ (reference sequence). The length of the CDR3 is 18 residues. V gave up 0 bases and J gave up 7 bases; unmatched junction bases: 12. A second PCR, run for roughly 6 to 11 cycles, used a sample-barcoded 5' primer plus a J-beta primer mix. TCRdb reprocessed the 5' RACE reads with MiXCR, giving one entry per CDR3 protein. Of about 800,000 distinct CDR3 sequences listed, nearly 60% are singletons. This clonotype was seen a handful of times. This TCR was sampled from a man aged 25-45 years in good health. V usage is TRBV7-9 and J usage is TRBJ2-7; 13 nucleotides align to TRBD2. The sequenced sample was blood. CDR3 coding DNA: TGTGCCAGCAGCTTAGCCGGATTACTAGCGGGGGGGCCGGGTGAGCAGTACTTC. Its translation is CASSLAGLLAGGPGEQYF.